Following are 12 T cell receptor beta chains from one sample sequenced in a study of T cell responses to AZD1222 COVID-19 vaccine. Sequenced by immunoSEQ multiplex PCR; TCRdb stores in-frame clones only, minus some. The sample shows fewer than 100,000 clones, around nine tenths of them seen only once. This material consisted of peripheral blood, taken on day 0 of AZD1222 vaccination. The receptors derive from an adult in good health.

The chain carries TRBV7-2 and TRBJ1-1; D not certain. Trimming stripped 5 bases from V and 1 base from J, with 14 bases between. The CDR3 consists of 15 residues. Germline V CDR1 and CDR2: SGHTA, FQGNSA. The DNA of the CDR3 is TGTGCCAGCAGCCCTCCACCGGGCGGGAACACTGAAGCTTTCTTT. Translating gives CASSPPPGGNTEAFF.

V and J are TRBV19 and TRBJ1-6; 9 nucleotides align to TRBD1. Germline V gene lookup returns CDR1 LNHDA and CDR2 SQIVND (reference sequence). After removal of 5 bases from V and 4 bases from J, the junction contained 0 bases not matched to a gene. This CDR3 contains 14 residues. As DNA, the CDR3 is TGTGCCAGTAGTGGACAGGGGTATAATTCACCCCTCCACTTT. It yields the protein CASSGQGYNSPLHF.

The CDR3 DNA follows: TGTGCCAGCAGCCAAGTGGACAGCTACGAGCAGTACTTC. Amino acids: CASSQVDSYEQYF. The chain employs TRBV16 and TRBJ2-7; D perhaps matches TRBD1 (6 bases). V lost 2 bases and J 3 bases, leaving 8 bases between the germline ends. Germline values: CDR1 KGHSY, CDR2 FQNENV. The CDR3 is 13 residues long.

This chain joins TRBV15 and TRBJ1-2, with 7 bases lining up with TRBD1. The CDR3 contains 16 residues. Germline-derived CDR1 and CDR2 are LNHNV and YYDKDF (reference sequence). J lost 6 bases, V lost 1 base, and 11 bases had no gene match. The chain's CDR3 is CATSRVGRQGLNGYTF. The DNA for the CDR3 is TGTGCCACCAGCAGAGTGGGTCGACAGGGCCTTAATGGCTACACCTTC.

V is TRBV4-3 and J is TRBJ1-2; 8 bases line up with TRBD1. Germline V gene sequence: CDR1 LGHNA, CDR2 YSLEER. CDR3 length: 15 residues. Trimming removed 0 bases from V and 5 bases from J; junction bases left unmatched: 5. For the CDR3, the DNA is TGCGCCAGCAGCCAAGAGGACAGGGAGAGGTATGGCTACACCTTC. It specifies CASSQEDRERYGYTF.

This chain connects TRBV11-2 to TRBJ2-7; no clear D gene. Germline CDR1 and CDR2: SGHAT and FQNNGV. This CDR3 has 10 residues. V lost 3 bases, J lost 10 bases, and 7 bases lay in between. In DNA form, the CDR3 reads TGTGCCAGCAGCTTGGCAGTACAGTACTTC. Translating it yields CASSLAVQYF.

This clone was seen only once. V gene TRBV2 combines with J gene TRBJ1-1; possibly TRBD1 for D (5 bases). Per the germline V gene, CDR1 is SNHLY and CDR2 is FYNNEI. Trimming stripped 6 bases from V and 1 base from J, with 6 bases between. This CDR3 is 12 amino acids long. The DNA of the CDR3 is TGTGCCAGCAGGAGGGGGAACACTGAAGCTTTCTTT. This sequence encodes CASRRGNTEAFF.

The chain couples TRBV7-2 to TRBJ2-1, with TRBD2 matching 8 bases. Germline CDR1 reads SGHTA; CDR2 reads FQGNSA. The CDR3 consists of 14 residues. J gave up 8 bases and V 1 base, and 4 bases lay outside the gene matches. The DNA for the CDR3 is TGTGCCAGCAGCTTAGTTAGAGCGGGAGATGAGCAGTTCTTC. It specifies CASSLVRAGDEQFF.

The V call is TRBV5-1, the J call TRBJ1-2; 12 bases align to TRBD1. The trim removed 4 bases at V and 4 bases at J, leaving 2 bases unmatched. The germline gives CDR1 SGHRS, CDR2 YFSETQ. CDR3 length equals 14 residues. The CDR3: CASSPGQGAYGYTF. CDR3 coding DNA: TGCGCCAGCAGCCCGGGACAGGGGGCCTATGGCTACACCTTC.

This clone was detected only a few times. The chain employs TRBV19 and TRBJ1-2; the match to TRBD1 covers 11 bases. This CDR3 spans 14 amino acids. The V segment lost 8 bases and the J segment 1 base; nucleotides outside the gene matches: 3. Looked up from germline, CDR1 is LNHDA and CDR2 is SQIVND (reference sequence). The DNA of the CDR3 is TGTGCCAGTTGGGACAGGGGGTTTAACTATGGCTACACCTTC. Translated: CASWDRGFNYGYTF. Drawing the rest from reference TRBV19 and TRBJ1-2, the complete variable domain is DGGITQSPKYLFRKEGQNVTLSCEQNLNHDAMYWYRQDPGQGLRLIYYSQIVNDFQKGDIAEGYSVSREKKESFPLTVTSAQKNPTAFYLCASWDRGFNYGYTFGSGTRLTVV.

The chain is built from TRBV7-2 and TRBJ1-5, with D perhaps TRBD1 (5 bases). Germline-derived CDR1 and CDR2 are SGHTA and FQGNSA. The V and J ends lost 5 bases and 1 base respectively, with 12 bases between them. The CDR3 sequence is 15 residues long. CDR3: CASSLTGPSNQPQHF. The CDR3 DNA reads TGTGCCAGCAGCCTTACGGGACCGAGCAATCAGCCCCAGCATTTT.

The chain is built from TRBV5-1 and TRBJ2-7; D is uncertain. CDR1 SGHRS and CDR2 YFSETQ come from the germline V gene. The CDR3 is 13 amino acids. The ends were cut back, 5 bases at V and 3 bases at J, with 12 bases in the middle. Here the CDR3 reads CASRPEPLYEQYF. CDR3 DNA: TGCGCCAGCAGACCCGAACCCCTCTACGAGCAGTACTTC.